Below, 8 T cell receptor beta chains from the same sample are listed, as sequenced in a study of T cells in Graves' hyperthyroidism and ophthalmopathy. RNA transcripts served as the template for amplifying TCR beta CDR3 regions. The HTBI primer set drove a first-round RT-PCR of the TCR CDR3. One entry per CDR3 protein, called by TCRdb with MiXCR from the multiplex PCR reads. There are under 250,000 distinct CDR3 sequences in the sample; almost 25% occur only once, and approximately 32% lies in the top ten. The sample was blood. The receptors originated from a woman between 40 and 55 years old with Graves' ophthalmopathy.

This clonotype was picked up a small number of times. The chain carries TRBV28 and TRBJ1-2; the D gene is possibly TRBD1 (5 bases). The V gene's germline CDR1 is MDHEN and CDR2 SYDVKM. Trimming stripped 1 base from V and 6 bases from J, with 12 bases between. There are 14 residues in the CDR3. The CDR3 DNA follows: TGTGCCAGCAGTTTATTAGGGGAAAACCATGGCTACACCTTC. It specifies CASSLLGENHGYTF.

This clonotype was seen a handful of times. The rearrangement uses TRBV7-8 and TRBJ2-4, with D possibly being TRBD1 (6 bases). Deletions cut 3 bases from V and 6 bases from J, with 18 bases between. CDR1 is SGHVS and CDR2 is FQNEAQ in the germline V gene. This CDR3 contains 16 residues. This chain's CDR3 is CASSLHRVSKANIQYF. The CDR3 coding sequence is TGTGCCAGCAGCTTGCACAGGGTTTCTAAGGCAAACATTCAGTACTTC.

This clonotype has ten or more counts. As DNA, the CDR3 is TGTGCCAGCAGGGACCCCATCAGTTATGGCTACACCTTC. It codes for CASRDPISYGYTF. This chain joins TRBV2 and TRBJ1-2; D not resolved. This CDR3 is 13 amino acids long. In germline, CDR1 is SNHLY, CDR2 FYNNEI. The ends were cut back, 6 bases at V and 5 bases at J, with 13 bases in the middle.

This clonotype came up many times. V is TRBV6-4 and J is TRBJ2-2, with TRBD2 matching 10 bases. CDR1 MRHNA and CDR2 SNTAGT come from the germline V gene. V shed 4 bases and J 0 bases; nucleotides not matched to a gene: 5. The CDR3 length is 17 residues. CDR3 sequence: CASSARAGGPNTGELFF. The CDR3 DNA follows: TGTGCCAGCAGTGCCCGAGCGGGAGGGCCGAACACCGGGGAGCTGTTTTTT.

This clonotype was detected many times. This chain connects TRBV7-2 to TRBJ2-7, with a tentative D call TRBD2 (5 bases). The CDR3 is 14 amino acids. Trimming shortened V by 1 base and J by 2 bases, and 9 bases separated the two germline ends. Germline CDR1 SGHTA, CDR2 FQGNSA. Here the CDR3 reads CASSLVDGAYEQYF. In nucleotides, the CDR3 is TGTGCCAGCAGCTTAGTGGACGGGGCCTACGAGCAGTACTTC.

This clonotype was picked up many times. The genes are TRBV9 and TRBJ1-1, with 7 nucleotides matching TRBD1. V shed 4 bases and J 1 base; nucleotides not matched to a gene: 7. CDR1 is SGDLS and CDR2 is YYNGEE in the germline V gene. This CDR3 is 15 amino acids long. In DNA, the CDR3 is TGTGCCAGCAGCCTAACAGGACAGGAGAACACTGAAGCTTTCTTT. Translation gives CASSLTGQENTEAFF.

In this sample, this clonotype turned up many times. The gene calls are TRBV5-1 and TRBJ1-6; D is perhaps TRBD1 (6 bases). The V end was cut by 1 base, the J end by 10 bases, with 15 bases between. Per the germline V gene, CDR1 is SGHRS and CDR2 is YFSETQ. CDR3 length: 15 residues. Here the CDR3 DNA reads TGCGCCAGCAGCTTGTCAAACAGGGAGGGGTCACCCCTCCACTTT. Translating gives CASSLSNREGSPLHF. Complete variable domain (other parts from reference TRBV5-1 and TRBJ1-6): KAGVTQTPRYLIKTRGQQVTLSCSPISGHRSVSWYQQTPGQGLQFLFEYFSETQRNKGNFPGRFSGRQFSNSRSEMNVSTLELGDSALYLCASSLSNREGSPLHFGNGTRLTVT.

This clonotype was observed at least ten times. The chain recombines TRBV19 with TRBJ1-5; D uncertain. The germline V gene has CDR1 LNHDA and CDR2 SQIVND (reference sequence). There are 12 residues in the CDR3. Deletions cut 7 bases from V and 0 bases from J, with 4 bases between. The CDR3 DNA sequence: TGTGCCAGTACTTATAGCAATCAGCCCCAGCATTTT. It translates to CASTYSNQPQHF.